The rows below give T cell receptor beta chains drawn from one sample of a study of T cells after yellow fever vaccination. TCRdb independently ran MiXCR on the 5' RACE reads; one entry per CDR3 protein. The table records roughly 520,000 distinct CDR3 sequences, 21% of them present only once. Source: PBMCs, taken 21 days after the first yellow fever vaccination. The receptors originated from a man younger than 35 who received the YFV17D yellow fever vaccine. Each CDR3 is given with its conserved first and last residue. A row's size may be missing; if present it is once, few, many or a size class.

clone size	CDR3 length	V gene	J gene	CDR3 protein
few	11	TRBV11-2	TRBJ2-3	CASSSGGPRDF
.	15	TRBV12-3/TRBV12-4	TRBJ1-1	CASSLGQGVITEAFF
.	14	TRBV5-8	TRBJ2-1	CASSFRGPNNEQFF
.	15	TRBV25-1	TRBJ2-3	CASSESAGAGDTQYF
few	14	TRBV20-1	TRBJ2-7	CSARDPRTSYEQYF
few	14	TRBV29-1	TRBJ2-1	CSAGGRGGDNEQFF
.	18	TRBV4-3	TRBJ2-1	CASSQETNSASKYNEQFF
.	13	TRBV11-2	TRBJ2-3	CASSFAGADTQYF
few	15	TRBV9	TRBJ1-6	CASSPRLGASSPLHF
.	16	TRBV9	TRBJ1-1	CASSPGDREWNTEAFF